Reported below is one T cell receptor beta chain. What it recognizes is unknown. These data belong to a study of CD8+ T cells in alopecia areata. Points from the study as a whole: Persistence during tofacitinib was seen for many expanded lesional clones in scalp and blood. Any link of baseline CD8+ expansion to response, resting on one nonresponder, remains uncertain. Scalp specimens additionally yield sequences from normal skin's resident alphabeta T cells.

Treatment meaning: oral pan-JAK inhibitor, 5-10 mg twice daily. cDNA serving as the sequencing template came from extracted, reverse transcribed RNA. TCRdb's table, derived via immunoSEQ multiplex PCR, lists solely in-frame clones and lacks some. Of roughly 190,000 clones detected, approximately 60% appear once; the ten largest clones hold roughly 0.7%. This sequence was found in a human donor with alopecia areata. Material: CD4+ T cells sorted from blood, obtained at week 4, from a patient treated with tofacitinib.

The CDR3 loop reads CASSLDGLFGYTF. The CDR3 nucleotides are TGTGCCAGCAGCTTAGATGGCCTATTCGGCTACACCTTC. J is TRBJ1-2 and V is TRBV7-9; no clear D. Germline V gene data show CDR1 as SEHNR and CDR2 as FQNEAQ (reference sequence). Between the trimmed V and J ends, which lost 1 base and 8 bases, there was a span of 11 bases. The CDR3 runs 13 residues.